This T cell receptor (beta chain) came from a study of post-analysis software for immune sequencing data. In regard to this clonotype: Its antigen is unknown.

The study, taken as a whole, reports: A handful of TRBV segments appeared more often in patients than in controls, and TRBV5-6, TRBV5-1 and TRBV20-1 were among these.

Built from TCR beta cDNA, the libraries had unique molecular identifiers in them. TCRdb passed the PCR reads through MiXCR, listing each CDR3 protein once. The sample has 250,000 to 300,000 distinct CDR3 sequences; 35% to 45% are singletons. Germline V gene data show CDR1 as LNHDA and CDR2 as SQIVND (reference sequence). This CDR3 comprises 14 residues. Between the trimmed V and J ends, which lost 1 base and 6 bases, there was a span of 12 bases. The chain links TRBV19 to TRBJ1-1, with a weak D call TRBD1 (6 bases). This TCR derives from a girl aged 5 to 17 with multiple sclerosis. The material sequenced was blood. CDR3 coding DNA: TGTGCCAGTAGTATAGTCTTGGGGGGCCCTGAAGCTTTCTTT. It is translated as CASSIVLGGPEAFF.